This TCR beta chain was recovered during a study of response to subunit inactivated influenza vaccine. General study points: It was the authors' suggestion that each seasonal influenza vaccination recruits few new T cells.

The CDR3 extends over 16 amino acids. V gave up 0 bases and J gave up 0 bases, with 8 bases separating them. Germline V gene data show CDR1 as SGHDN and CDR2 as FVKESK. This clonotype turned up a few times. As yet, its antigen is unknown. TCRdb used MiXCR to reprocess the RT-PCR reads, holding one entry per CDR3 protein. The table includes about 700,000 distinct CDR3 sequences, roughly 13% detected once. This chain connects TRBV14 to TRBJ1-4; D call uncertain. The receptor's source is a middle-aged man who received an inactivated influenza vaccine. The input for sequencing was PBMCs from blood, taken approximately 15 days before vaccination. The CDR3 DNA is TGTGCCAGCAGCCAAGATCTCGGGTCAACTAATGAAAAACTGTTTTTT. Its protein product is CASSQDLGSTNEKLFF. Complete variable domain (other parts from reference TRBV14 and TRBJ1-4): EAGVTQFPSHSVIEKGQTVTLRCDPISGHDNLYWYRRVMGKEIKFLLHFVKESKQDESGMPNNRFLAERTGGTYSTLKVQPAELEDSGVYFCASSQDLGSTNEKLFFGSGTQLSVL.